Sequencing of this T cell receptor (beta chain) was carried out in a study of shared clonotypes between healthy human individuals. Per germline, CDR1 MNHEY and CDR2 SMNVEV (reference sequence). The CDR3 is 15 amino acids. With V trimmed by 6 bases and J by 1 base, 6 bases remained unmatched. The method was immunoSEQ multiplex PCR; TCRdb's version includes in-frame clones alone and lacks a portion of them. The sample shows more than 400,000 clones, approximately 78% of them seen only once. This sequence joins TRBV27 and TRBJ2-1, with 7 bases aligning to TRBD1. The sequenced material came from PBMCs. This TCR was recovered from a woman aged 40 to 50 in good health. Some clones in this sample may be carry-over from other donors' samples. DNA for the CDR3: TGTGCCAGCAGCCGACAGGGTATGTCCTACAATGAGCAGTTCTTC. Translation: CASSRQGMSYNEQFF.